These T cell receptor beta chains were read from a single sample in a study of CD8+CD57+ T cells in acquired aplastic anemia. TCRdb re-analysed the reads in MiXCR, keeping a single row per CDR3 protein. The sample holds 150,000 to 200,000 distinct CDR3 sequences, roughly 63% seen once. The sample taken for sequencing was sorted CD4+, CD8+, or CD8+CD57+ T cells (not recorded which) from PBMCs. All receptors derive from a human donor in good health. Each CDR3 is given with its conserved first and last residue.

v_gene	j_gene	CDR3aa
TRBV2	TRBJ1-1	CASRRTGPPNTEAFF
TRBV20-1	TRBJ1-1	CSASDGTEAFF
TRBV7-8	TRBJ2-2	CASSLGPGLAGNTGELFF
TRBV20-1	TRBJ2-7	CSARDPWTGDSYEQYF
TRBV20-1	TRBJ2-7	CSARRAGGYEQYF
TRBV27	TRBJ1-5	CAPYGGGGGFSNQPQHF
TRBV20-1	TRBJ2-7	CSANWNGQGAYEQYF
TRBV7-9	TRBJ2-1	CASSLGQEQFF
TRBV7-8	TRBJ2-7	CASSSRTGADEQYF
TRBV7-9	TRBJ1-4	CASSIAKGTELLF
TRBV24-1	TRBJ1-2	CATSDRDRADGYTF
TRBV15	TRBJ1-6	CAISSGATLLNSSPLHF
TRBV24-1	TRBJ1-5	CATSEGRVDQPQHF
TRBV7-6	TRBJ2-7	CASSEDIGGLYEQYF
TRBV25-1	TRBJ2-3	CATYGGASTDTQYF
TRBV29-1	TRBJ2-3	CSAPHWDSPYTDTQYF
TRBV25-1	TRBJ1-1	CASTSPGHRNTEAFF
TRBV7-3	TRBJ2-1	CASSLRLVDSGSNEQFF
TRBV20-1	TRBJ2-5	CSASPPLALLQETQYF
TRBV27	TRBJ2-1	CASSFGAGGANEQFF
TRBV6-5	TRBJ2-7	CASSHDRGMREQYF
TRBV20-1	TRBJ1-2	CSARGLQCSWGYTF
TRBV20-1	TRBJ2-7	CSAAGTGYYEQYF
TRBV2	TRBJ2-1	CASSGENEQFF
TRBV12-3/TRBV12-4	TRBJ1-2	CASSMPGQGMRGYTF
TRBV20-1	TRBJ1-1	CSAGRHVNTEAFF
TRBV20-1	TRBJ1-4	CSARALLGTHVTNEKLFF
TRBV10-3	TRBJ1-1	CAISESTGVSTEAFF
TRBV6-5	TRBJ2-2	CASSYEGAGELFF
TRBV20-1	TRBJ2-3	CSALTGIGADTQYF
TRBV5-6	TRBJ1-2	CASSLVGRGNYGYTF
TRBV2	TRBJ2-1	CASRTSPSSYNEQFF
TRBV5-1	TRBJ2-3	CASSLWPSGLQTPATQYF
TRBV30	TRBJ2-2	CAWSTGHTGELFF
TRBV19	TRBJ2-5	CASSIVGNQETQYF
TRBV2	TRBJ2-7	CASRQGGGEQYF
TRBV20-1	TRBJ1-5	CSARDHSRDGNQPQHF
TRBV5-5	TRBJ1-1	CASSLLAPGKAFF
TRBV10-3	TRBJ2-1	CAIKSSGGVDEQFF
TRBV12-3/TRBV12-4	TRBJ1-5	CASSLGLTGQPQHF
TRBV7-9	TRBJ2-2	CASSSVMAGPTGELFF
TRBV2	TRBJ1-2	CASSADPTSNYGYTF
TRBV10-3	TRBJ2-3	CAIKLGGQGSDTQYF
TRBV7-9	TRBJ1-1	CASSPQLRAFF
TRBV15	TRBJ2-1	CATSHSGSSYNEQFF
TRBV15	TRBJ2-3	CATSRAYITSGSTDTQYF
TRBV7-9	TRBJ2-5	CASSSGRATAEWETQYF
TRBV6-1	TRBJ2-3	CASSYSDRDNTDTQYF
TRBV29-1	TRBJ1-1	CSVVEVAAFF
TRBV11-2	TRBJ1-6	CASSLEGSFLSPLHF
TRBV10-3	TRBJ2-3	CAISDPTSGPTDTQYF